This T cell receptor (beta chain) was sequenced in a study of T cell repertoires in cytomegalovirus infection. In the study overall: Signatures in public TCR beta sequences pointed to both CMV infection and matching HLA type.

TCRdb itself ran the reads through MiXCR, one entry per CDR3 protein. The table shows under 50,000 distinct CDR3 sequences, with roughly 22% occurring only once. This clonotype was counted between two and nine times. The antigen is not known. Study findings and constraints: Cumulative public TCR beta family frequency identified CMV carriers with the relevant HLA. The ex vivo response showed dominance by HLA-C-restricted CMV-specific TCR beta clonotypes.

J was trimmed by 2 bases and V by 6 bases; bases with no gene match: 5. Germline CDR1 and CDR2: MNHNS and SASEGT. There are 14 residues in the CDR3. V usage is TRBV6-1 and J usage is TRBJ2-5, with TRBD1 identical over 8 bases. The specimen sequenced was PBMCs, sequenced either directly or after in vitro stimulation (not recorded which). The receptor was isolated from a human donor in good health (CMV status not recorded). Some clones in this sample may be carry-over from other donors' samples. For the CDR3, the DNA is TGTGCCAGCAGGACCGGGACAGGACAAGAGACCCAGTACTTC. Encoded protein: CASRTGTGQETQYF.